Described below is a single T cell receptor (beta chain) sequence and its context. Its matching antigen is unknown. This record belongs to a study of cytomegalovirus exposure and HLA in healthy donors. Across the study: Unique TCR beta sequences numbering fewer than 130 million came from around 180 million T cells in an earlier analysis. Among the approximately 400 genotyped donors, approximately 82% were placed in the Caucasian-associated ancestry cluster. Whole-study findings and limits: A likely sequencing artifact accounted for one observed cluster of highly shared sequence variants.

Primers: 60 Vbeta forward and 13 Jbeta reverse. Method: immunoSEQ multiplex PCR; TCRdb's copy keeps in-frame clones and lacks some. The data hold under 150,000 clones, with roughly 83% observed a single time. This receptor was taken from a man aged 40-50 years in good health and CMV-seropositive. Source material: PBMCs.

In DNA, the CDR3 is TGTGCGAAGCGGGAGACCCAACCGGGCGGGGAGCTGTTTTTT. This translates into CAKRETQPGGELFF. The chain has TRBV10-3 and TRBJ2-2; 8 bases agree with TRBD2. CDR3 size: 14 residues. Looked up from germline, CDR1 is ENHRY and CDR2 is SYGVKD.